This entry concerns a single TCR beta chain. V was pared by 5 bases and J by 7 bases, with 14 bases of the junction left unmatched. This CDR3 contains 16 residues. The germline V gene encodes CDR1 MDHEN and CDR2 SYDVKM. This record belongs to a study of T cell changes during pregnancy in multiple sclerosis. Clones were read by immunoSEQ multiplex PCR, and TCRdb kept only the in-frame ones, dropping some. The sample lists some 60,000 clones; 89% were seen once. The input for sequencing was peripheral blood, taken after pregnancy. The gene calls are TRBV28 and TRBJ1-2; 9 bases align to TRBD1. This TCR came from a female donor with multiple sclerosis, enrolled in a pregnancy study. The CDR3 bases are TGTGCCAGCAGTAGAGGGGACAGGGAGGGGTTTCGTGGCTACACCTTC. Residues: CASSRGDREGFRGYTF.